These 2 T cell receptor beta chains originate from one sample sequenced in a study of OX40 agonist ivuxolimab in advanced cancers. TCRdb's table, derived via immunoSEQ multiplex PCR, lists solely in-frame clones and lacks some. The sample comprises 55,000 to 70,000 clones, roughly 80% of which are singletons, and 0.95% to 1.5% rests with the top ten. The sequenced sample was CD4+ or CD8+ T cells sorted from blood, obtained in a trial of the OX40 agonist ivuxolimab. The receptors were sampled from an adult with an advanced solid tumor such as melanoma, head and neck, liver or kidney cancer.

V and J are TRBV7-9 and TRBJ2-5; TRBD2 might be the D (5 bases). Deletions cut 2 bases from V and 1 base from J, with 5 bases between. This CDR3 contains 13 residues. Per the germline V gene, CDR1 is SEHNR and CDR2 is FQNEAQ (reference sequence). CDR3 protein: CASSLSGQETQYF. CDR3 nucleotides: TGTGCCAGCAGCTTAAGCGGCCAAGAGACCCAGTACTTC.

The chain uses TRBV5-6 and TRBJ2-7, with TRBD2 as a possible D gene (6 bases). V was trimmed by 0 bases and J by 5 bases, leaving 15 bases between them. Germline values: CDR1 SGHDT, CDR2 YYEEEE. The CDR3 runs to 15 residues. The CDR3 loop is CASSLALAEWHEQYF. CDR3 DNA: TGTGCCAGCAGCTTGGCACTAGCTGAATGGCACGAGCAGTACTTC.